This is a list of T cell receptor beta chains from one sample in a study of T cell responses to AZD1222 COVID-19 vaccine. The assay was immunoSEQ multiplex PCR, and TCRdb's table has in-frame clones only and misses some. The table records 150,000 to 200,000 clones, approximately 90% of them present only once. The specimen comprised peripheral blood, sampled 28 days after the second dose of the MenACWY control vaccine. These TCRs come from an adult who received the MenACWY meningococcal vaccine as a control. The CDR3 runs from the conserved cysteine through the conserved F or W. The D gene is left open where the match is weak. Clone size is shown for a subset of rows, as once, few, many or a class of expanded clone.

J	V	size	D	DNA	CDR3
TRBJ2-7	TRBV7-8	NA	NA	TGTGCCAGCAGCTTATCCGGGCAGGGACTCTACGAGCAGTACTTC	CASSLSGQGLYEQYF
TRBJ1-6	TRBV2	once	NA	TGTGCCAGCAGTCGACAGGCTAGCTCCTATAATTCACCCCTCCACTTT	CASSRQASSYNSPLHF
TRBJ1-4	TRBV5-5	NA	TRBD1	TGTGCCAGCAGCTTGGGTGACAGGGCAGTAGGAGAAAAACTGTTTTTT	CASSLGDRAVGEKLFF
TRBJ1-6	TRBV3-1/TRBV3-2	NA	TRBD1	TGTGCCAGCAGCCAGACAGGGGAAAGTTCACCCCTCCACTTT	CASSQTGESSPLHF
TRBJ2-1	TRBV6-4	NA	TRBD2	TGTGCCAGCAGTCGGGAGGACGCCTACAATGAGCAGTTCTTC	CASSREDAYNEQFF
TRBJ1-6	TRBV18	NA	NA	TGTGCCAGCTCACCACAGGCAGCCGGCAATTCACCCCTCCACTTT	CASSPQAAGNSPLHF
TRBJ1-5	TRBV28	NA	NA	TGTGCCAGCAGTTTCCCGGGTAGCAATCAGCCCCAGCATTTT	CASSFPGSNQPQHF
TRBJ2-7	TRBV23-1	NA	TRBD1	TGCGCCAGCAGTCAAGCCGGGACAGGGGGCTACGAGCAGTACTTC	CASSQAGTGGYEQYF
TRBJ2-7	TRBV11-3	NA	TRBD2	TGTGCCAGCAGTTCCTTCTCAGCGGGGCCTTCCTACGAGCAGTACTTC	CASSSFSAGPSYEQYF
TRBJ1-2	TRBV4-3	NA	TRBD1	TGCGCCAGCAGCCAAGATTACGGGACAGTTTATGGCTACACCTTC	CASSQDYGTVYGYTF
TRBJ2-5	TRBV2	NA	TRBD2	TGTGCCAGCAGTGAAGCGCCGACTAGCGGGAGGTCGGGGGGGACCCAGTACTTC	CASSEAPTSGRSGGTQYF
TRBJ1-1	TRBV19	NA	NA	TGTGCCAGTAGTCCCTACCCACAAGTGAACACTGAAGCTTTCTTT	CASSPYPQVNTEAFF
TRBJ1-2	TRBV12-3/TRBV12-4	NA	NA	TGTGCCACCCATAGGAGTGGCGGGTATGGCTACACCTTC	CATHRSGGYGYTF
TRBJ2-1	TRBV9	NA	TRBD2	TGTGCCAGCAGCCCTGGACTAGCGGTATACAATGAGCAGTTCTTC	CASSPGLAVYNEQFF
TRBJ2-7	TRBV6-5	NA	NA	TGTGCCAGCAGTTCGGAAGCCACCTACGAGCAGTACTTC	CASSSEATYEQYF
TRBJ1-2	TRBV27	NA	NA	TGTGCCAGCAGTTTCGGGGGGTACGATGGCTACACCTTC	CASSFGGYDGYTF
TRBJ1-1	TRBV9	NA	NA	TGTGCCAGCAGCGTAGAGGACAGAGGGAACACTGAAGCTTTCTTT	CASSVEDRGNTEAFF
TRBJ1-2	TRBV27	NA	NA	TGTGCCAGCAGTTTATTGGGGGGATATGGCTATGGCTACACCTTC	CASSLLGGYGYGYTF
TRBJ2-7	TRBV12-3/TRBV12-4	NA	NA	TGTGCCAGCAGTTTTCAAGGGTGGGGAGAGCAGTACTTC	CASSFQGWGEQYF
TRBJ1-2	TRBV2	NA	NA	TGTGCCAGCAGTCGGGAACAGGTCCCGTACCTCTATGGCTACACCTTC	CASSREQVPYLYGYTF
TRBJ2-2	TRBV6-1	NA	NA	TGTGCCAGCAGTGAAGATTTACAGCCCACCGGGGAGCTGTTTTTT	CASSEDLQPTGELFF
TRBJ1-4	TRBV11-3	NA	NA	TGTGCCAGCAGTGGGGCACAAAGAGGTGCAACTAATGAAAAACTGTTTTTT	CASSGAQRGATNEKLFF
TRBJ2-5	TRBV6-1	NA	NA	TGTGCCAGCAGTGAAGGCCCGTACCAAGAGACCCAGTACTTC	CASSEGPYQETQYF
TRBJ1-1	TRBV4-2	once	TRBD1	TGTGCCAGCAGCCAGGTGGGACAGGGGGTCACTGAAGCTTTCTTT	CASSQVGQGVTEAFF
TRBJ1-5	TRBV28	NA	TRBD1	TGTGCCAGCAGTATTCCGGGACAGGGGGCTCCTGGGAGCAATCAGCCCCAGCATTTT	CASSIPGQGAPGSNQPQHF
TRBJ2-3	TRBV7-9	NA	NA	TGTGCCAGCAGCCAGGCCGGAAAAAGCACAGATACGCAGTATTTT	CASSQAGKSTDTQYF
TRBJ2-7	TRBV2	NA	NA	TGTGCCAGCAGTGTACAACAGCCCTACGAGCAGTACTTC	CASSVQQPYEQYF
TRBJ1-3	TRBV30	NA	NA	TGTGCCTGGAGTGTGGCTGGAAACACCATATATTTT	CAWSVAGNTIYF
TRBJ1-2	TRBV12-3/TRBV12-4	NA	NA	TGTGCCAGCAGCCTCGGGACGGATTATGGCTACACCTTC	CASSLGTDYGYTF
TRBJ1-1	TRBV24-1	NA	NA	TGTGCCACCAGGGGTGGGACTGAAGCTTTCTTT	CATRGGTEAFF
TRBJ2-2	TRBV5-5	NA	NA	TGTGCCAGCAGTCTACGGCCGACGGGCGGGGAGCTGTTTTTT	CASSLRPTGGELFF
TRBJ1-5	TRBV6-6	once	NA	TGTGCCAGCAGCCGAAACAGGGACAATCAGCCCCAGCATTTT	CASSRNRDNQPQHF
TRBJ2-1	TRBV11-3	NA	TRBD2	TGTGCCAGCAGCGGCCAGGGAGGGCACTCCTACAATGAGCAGTTCTTC	CASSGQGGHSYNEQFF
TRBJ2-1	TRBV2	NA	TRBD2	TGTGCCAGCAGTCAACTAGCGGCCTCAAACAATGAGCAGTTCTTC	CASSQLAASNNEQFF
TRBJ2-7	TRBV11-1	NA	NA	TGTGCCAGCAGCTCACGGGTGTTCTCCTACGAGCAGTACTTC	CASSSRVFSYEQYF
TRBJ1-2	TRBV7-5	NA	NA	TGTGTCAGAAGCACCCGACAGGGGGCGAACTATGGCTACACCTTC	CVRSTRQGANYGYTF
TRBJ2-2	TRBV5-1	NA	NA	TGCGCCAGCATGCCAATCGGACCGGCCGGGGAGCTGTTTTTT	CASMPIGPAGELFF
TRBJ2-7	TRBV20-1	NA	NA	TGCAGTGCTAGTTGGGTACAGGGTCACGAGCAGTACTTC	CSASWVQGHEQYF
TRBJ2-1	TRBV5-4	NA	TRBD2	TGTGCCAGCAGCCGGGGACTAGCGGGAGACCATGAGCAGTTCTTC	CASSRGLAGDHEQFF
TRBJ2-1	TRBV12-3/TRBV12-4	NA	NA	TGTGCCAGCACCGGACTAAACAATGAGCAGTTCTTC	CASTGLNNEQFF
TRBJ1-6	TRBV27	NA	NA	TGTGCCAGCAGGGAACAATCCTCACCCCTCCACTTT	CASREQSSPLHF
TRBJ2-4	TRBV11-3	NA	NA	TGTGCCAGCAGTCGGCTAGCCAAAAACATTCAGTACTTC	CASSRLAKNIQYF
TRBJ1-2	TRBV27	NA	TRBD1	TGTGCCAGCGGCCTCCGGGACAGTCCAAACTATGGCTACACCTTC	CASGLRDSPNYGYTF
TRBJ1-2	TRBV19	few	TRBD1	TGTGCCAGTAGTATGCCAGGACAGGGGTCGCTCCGGAACTATGGCTACACCTTC	CASSMPGQGSLRNYGYTF
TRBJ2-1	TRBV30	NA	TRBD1	TGTGCCTCGGACAGGGGGACCTACAATGAGCAGTTCTTC	CASDRGTYNEQFF
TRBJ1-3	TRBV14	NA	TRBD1	TGTGCCAGCAGCCGAAGGATGACAGGGACTGGAAACACCATATATTTT	CASSRRMTGTGNTIYF
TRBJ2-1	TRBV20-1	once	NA	TGCAGTGCTAGTGGGCCGGAGGGGAGTAGGGGGATAGAGCAGTTCTTC	CSASGPEGSRGIEQFF
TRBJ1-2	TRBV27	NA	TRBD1	TGTGCCAGCAGTTTACTTGGCAGGGGGAAAGCTAACTATGGCTACACCTTC	CASSLLGRGKANYGYTF
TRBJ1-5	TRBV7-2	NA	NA	TGTGCCAGCAAAACAGGCCTCAATCAGCCCCAGCATTTT	CASKTGLNQPQHF
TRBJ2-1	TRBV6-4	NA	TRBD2	TGTGCCAGCAGTGTTGGGACTAGCGGTAATGAGCAGTTCTTC	CASSVGTSGNEQFF
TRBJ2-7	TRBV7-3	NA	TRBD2	TGTGCCAGCAGCCCCCAACCCGGTTCGTGGGAGGGGTCCGAGCAGTACTTC	CASSPQPGSWEGSEQYF